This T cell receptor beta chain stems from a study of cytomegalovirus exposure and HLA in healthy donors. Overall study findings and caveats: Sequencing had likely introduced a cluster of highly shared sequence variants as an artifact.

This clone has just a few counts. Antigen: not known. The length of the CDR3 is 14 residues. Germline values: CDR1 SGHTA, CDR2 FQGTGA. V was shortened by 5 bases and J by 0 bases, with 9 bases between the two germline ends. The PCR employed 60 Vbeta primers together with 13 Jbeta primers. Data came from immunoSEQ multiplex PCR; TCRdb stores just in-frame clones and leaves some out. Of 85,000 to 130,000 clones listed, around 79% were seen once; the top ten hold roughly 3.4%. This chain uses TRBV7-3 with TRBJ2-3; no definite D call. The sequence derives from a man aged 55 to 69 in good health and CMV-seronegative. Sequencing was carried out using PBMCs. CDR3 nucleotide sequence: TGTGCCAGCAGCCCCAGCGCTAGCACAGATACGCAGTATTTT. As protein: CASSPSASTDTQYF. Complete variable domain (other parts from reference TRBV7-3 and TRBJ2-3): GAGVSQTPSNKVTEKGKYVELRCDPISGHTALYWYRQSLGQGPEFLIYFQGTGAADDSGLPNDRFFAVRPEGSVSTLKIQRTERGDSAVYLCASSPSASTDTQYFGPGTRLTVL.